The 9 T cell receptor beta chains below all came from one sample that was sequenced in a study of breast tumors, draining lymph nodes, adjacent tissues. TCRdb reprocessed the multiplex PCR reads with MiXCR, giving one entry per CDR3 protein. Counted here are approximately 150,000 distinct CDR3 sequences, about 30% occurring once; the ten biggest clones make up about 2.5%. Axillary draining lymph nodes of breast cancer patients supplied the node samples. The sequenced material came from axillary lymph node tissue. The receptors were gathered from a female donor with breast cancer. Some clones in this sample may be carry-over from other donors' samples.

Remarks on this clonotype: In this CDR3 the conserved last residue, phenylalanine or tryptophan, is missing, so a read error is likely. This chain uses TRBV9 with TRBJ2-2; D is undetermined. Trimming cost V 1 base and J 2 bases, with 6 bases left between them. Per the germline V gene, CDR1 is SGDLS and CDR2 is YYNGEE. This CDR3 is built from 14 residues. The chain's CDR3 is CASSVTGNTGELFI. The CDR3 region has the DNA TGTGCCAGCAGCGTAACCGGAAACACCGGGGAGCTGTTTATT.

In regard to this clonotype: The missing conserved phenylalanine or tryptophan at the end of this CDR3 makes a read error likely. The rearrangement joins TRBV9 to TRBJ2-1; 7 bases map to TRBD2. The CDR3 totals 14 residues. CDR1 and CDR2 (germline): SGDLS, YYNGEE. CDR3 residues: CAGSAGDFYNEQFL. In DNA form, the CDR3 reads TGTGCCGGCAGCGCGGGGGACTTTTACAATGAGCAGTTCCTC.

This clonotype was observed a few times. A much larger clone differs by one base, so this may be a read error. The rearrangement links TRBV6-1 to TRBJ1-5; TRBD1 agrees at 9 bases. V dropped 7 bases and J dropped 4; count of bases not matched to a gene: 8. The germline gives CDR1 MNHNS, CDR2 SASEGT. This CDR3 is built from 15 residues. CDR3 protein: CASNPPGQGNQPQHF. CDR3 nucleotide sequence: TGTGCCAGCAACCCCCCGGGACAGGGTAATCAGCCCCAGCATTTT.

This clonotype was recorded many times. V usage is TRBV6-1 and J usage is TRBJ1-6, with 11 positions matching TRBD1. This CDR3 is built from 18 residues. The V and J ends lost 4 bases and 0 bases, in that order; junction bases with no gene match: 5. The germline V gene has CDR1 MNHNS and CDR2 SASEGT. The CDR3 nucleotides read TGTGCCAGCAGTGGGACAGGGGGCACCCGCTCCTATAATTCACCCCTCCACTTT. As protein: CASSGTGGTRSYNSPLHF.

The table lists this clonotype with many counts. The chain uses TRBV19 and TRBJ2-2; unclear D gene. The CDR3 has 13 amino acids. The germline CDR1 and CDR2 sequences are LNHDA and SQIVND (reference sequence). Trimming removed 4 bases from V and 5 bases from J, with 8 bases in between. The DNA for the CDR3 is TGTGCCAGTAGTAAGGTGGAAACCGGGGAGCTGTTTTTT. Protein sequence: CASSKVETGELFF.

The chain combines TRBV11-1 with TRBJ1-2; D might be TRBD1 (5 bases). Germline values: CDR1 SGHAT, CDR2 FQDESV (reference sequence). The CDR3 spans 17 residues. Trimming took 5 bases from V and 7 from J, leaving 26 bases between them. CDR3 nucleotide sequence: TGTGCCAGCAGCCCCCATAGTGGGCAGGGAGCTTCCCTTGGCTACACCTTC. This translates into CASSPHSGQGASLGYTF.

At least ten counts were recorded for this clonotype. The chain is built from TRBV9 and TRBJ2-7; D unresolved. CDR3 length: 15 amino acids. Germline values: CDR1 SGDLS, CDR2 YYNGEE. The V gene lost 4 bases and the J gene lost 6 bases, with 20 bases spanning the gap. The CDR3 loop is CASSLETSRIGEQYF. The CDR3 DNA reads TGTGCCAGCAGCCTTGAGACAAGTAGAATTGGCGAGCAGTACTTC.

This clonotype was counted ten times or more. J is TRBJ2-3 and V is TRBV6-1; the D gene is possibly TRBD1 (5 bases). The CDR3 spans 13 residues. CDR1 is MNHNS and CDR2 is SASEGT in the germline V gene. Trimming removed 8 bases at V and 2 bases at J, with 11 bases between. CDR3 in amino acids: CASSGPNTDTQYF. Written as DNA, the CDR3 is TGTGCCAGCTCAGGGCCCAACACAGATACGCAGTATTTT.

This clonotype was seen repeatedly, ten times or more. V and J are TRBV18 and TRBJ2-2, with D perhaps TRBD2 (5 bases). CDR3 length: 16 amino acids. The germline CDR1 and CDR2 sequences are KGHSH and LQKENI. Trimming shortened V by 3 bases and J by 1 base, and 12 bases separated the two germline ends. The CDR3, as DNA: TGTGCCAGCTCACCCTCGATAGGAGGGAACACCGGGGAGCTGTTTTTT. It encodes CASSPSIGGNTGELFF.